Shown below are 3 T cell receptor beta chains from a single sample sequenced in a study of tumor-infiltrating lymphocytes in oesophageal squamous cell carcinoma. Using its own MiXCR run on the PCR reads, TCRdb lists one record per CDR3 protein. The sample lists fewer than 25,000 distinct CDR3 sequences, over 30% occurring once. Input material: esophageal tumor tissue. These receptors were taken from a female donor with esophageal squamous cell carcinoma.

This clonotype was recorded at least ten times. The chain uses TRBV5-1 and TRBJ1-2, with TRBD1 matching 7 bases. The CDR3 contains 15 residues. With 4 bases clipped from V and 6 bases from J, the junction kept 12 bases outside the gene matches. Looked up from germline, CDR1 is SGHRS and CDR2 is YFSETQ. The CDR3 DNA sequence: TGCGCCAGCAGCGCTACGTTACAGGGGAAAAATGGCTACACCTTC. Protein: CASSATLQGKNGYTF. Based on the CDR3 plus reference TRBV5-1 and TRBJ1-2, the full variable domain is KAGVTQTPRYLIKTRGQQVTLSCSPISGHRSVSWYQQTPGQGLQFLFEYFSETQRNKGNFPGRFSGRQFSNSRSEMNVSTLELGDSALYLCASSATLQGKNGYTFGSGTRLTVV.

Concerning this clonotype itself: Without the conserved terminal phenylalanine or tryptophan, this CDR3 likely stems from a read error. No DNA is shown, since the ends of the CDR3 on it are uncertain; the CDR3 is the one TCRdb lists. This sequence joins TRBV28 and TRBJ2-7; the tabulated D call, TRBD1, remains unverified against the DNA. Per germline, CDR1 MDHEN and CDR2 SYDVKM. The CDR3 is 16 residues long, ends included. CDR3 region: CASSTTGTDAPTSSSS.

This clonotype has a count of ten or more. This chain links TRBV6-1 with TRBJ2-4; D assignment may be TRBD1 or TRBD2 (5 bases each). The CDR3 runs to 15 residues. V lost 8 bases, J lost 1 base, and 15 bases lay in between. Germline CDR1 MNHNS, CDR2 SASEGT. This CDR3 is CASQPGSSAKNIQYF. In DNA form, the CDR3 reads TGTGCCAGCCAACCAGGGAGTTCGGCCAAAAACATTCAGTACTTC.